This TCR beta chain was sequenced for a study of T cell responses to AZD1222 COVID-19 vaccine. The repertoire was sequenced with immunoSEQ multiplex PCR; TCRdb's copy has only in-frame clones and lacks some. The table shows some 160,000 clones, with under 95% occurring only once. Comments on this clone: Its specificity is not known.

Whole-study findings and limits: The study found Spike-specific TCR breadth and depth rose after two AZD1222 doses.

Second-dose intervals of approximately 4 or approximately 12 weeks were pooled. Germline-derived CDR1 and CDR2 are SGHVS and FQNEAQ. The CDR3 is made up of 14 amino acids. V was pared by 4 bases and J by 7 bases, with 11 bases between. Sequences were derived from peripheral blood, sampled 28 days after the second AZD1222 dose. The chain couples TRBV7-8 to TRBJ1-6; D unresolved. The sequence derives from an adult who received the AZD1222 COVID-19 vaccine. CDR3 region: CASSSRADNSPLHF. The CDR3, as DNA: TGTGCCAGCAGCTCGAGGGCGGACAATTCACCCCTCCACTTT.